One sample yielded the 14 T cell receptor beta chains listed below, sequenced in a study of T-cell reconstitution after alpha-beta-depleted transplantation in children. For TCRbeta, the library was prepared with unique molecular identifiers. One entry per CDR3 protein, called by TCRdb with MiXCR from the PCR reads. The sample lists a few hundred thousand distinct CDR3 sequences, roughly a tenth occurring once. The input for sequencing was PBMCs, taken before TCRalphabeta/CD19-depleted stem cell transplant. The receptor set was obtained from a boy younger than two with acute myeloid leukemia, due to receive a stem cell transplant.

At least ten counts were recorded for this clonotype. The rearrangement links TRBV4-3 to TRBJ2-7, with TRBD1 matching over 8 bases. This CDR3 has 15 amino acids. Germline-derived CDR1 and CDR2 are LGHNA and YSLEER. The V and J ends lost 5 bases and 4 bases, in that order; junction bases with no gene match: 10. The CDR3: CASSYKTRGLYEQYF. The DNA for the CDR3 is TGCGCCAGCAGCTACAAGACCAGGGGGCTATACGAGCAGTACTTC.

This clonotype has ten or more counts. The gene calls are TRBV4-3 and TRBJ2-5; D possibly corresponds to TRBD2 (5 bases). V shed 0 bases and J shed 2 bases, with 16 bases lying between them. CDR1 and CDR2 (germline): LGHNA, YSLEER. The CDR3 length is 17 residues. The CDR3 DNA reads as TGCGCCAGCAGCCAAGAACGGGATGGGGTTTTACAAGAGACCCAGTACTTC. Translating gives CASSQERDGVLQETQYF.

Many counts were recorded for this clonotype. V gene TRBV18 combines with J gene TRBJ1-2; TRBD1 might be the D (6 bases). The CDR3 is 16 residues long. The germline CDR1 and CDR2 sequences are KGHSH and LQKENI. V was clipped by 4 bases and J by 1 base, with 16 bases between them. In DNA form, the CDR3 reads TGTGCCAGCTCACTGACCCTGGACAGAGTTAACTATGGCTACACCTTC. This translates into CASSLTLDRVNYGYTF.

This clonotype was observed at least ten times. Here the CDR3 DNA reads TGTGCCACCAGTGATCTGGACGGACAAGAGACCCAGTACTTC. This encodes CATSDLDGQETQYF. The rearrangement links TRBV24-1 to TRBJ2-5; D remains ambiguous. The CDR3 extends over 14 amino acids. The germline gives CDR1 KGHDR, CDR2 SFDVKD. V lost 3 bases, J lost 2 bases, and 9 bases lay in between.

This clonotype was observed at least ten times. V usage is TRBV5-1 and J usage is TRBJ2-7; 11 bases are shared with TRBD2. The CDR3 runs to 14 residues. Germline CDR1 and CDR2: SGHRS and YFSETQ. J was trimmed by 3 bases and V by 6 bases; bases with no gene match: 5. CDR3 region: CASNSGTSGYEQYF. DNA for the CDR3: TGCGCCAGCAACTCCGGGACTAGCGGCTACGAGCAGTACTTC.

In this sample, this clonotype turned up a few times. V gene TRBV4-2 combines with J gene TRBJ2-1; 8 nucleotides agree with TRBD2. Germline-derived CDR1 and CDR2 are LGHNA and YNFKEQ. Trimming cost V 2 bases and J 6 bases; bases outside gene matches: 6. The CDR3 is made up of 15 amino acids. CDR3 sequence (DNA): TGTGCCAGCAGCCAACAGGTAGCGGGAAGCAATGAGCAGTTCTTC. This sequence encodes CASSQQVAGSNEQFF.

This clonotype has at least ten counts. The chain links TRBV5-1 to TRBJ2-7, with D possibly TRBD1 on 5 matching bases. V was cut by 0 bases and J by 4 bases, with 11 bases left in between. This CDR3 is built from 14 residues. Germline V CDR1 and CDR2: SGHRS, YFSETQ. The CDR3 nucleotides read TGCGCCAGCAGCTTGGGGGGCGGAGATTACGAGCAGTACTTC. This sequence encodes CASSLGGGDYEQYF.

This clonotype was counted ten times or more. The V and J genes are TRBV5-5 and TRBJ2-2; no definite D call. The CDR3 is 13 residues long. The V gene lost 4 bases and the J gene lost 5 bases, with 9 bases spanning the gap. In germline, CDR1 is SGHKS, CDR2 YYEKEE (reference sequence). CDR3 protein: CASSPARTGELFF. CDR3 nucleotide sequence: TGTGCCAGCAGCCCTGCCAGAACCGGGGAGCTGTTTTTT.

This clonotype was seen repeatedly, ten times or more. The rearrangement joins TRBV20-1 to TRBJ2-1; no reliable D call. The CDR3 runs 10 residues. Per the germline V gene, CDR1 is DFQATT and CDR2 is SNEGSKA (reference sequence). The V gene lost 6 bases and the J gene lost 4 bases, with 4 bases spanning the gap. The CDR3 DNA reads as TGCAGTGCCAAATACAATGAGCAGTTCTTC. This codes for CSAKYNEQFF.

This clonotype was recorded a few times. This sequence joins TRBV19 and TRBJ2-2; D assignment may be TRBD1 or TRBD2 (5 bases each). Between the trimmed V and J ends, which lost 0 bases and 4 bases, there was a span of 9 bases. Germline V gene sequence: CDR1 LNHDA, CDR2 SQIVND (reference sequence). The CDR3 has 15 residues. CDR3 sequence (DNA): TGTGCCAGTAGTATAGATCGTGGGGGCACCGGGGAGCTGTTTTTT. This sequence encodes CASSIDRGGTGELFF.

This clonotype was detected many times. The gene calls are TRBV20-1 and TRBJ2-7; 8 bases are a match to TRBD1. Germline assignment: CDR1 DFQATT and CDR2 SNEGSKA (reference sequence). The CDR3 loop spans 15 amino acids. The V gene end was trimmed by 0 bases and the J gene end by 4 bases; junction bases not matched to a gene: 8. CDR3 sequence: CSARDRTGGWYEQYF. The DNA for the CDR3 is TGCAGTGCTAGAGACCGAACAGGGGGTTGGTACGAGCAGTACTTC.

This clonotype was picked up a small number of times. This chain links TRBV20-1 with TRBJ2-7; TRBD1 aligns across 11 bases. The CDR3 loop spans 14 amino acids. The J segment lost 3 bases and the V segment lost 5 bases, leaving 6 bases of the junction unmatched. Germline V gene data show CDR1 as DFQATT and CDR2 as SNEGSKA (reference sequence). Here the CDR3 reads CSALRGTGGYEQYF. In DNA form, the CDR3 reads TGCAGTGCTCTACGCGGGACAGGGGGCTACGAGCAGTACTTC.

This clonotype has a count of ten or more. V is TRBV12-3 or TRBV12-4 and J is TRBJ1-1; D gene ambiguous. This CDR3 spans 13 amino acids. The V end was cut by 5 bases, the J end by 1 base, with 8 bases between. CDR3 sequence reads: CASSPGWNTEAFF. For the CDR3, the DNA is TGTGCCAGCAGTCCCGGGTGGAACACTGAAGCTTTCTTT.

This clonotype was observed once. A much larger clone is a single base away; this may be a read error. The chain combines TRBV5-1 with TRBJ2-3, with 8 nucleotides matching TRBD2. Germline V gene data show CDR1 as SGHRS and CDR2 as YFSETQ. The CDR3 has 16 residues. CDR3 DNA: TGCGCCAGCAGCTTGAGCGGCGGGGGGCCGACAGATAGGCAGTATTTT. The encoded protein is CASSLSGGGPTDRQYF.